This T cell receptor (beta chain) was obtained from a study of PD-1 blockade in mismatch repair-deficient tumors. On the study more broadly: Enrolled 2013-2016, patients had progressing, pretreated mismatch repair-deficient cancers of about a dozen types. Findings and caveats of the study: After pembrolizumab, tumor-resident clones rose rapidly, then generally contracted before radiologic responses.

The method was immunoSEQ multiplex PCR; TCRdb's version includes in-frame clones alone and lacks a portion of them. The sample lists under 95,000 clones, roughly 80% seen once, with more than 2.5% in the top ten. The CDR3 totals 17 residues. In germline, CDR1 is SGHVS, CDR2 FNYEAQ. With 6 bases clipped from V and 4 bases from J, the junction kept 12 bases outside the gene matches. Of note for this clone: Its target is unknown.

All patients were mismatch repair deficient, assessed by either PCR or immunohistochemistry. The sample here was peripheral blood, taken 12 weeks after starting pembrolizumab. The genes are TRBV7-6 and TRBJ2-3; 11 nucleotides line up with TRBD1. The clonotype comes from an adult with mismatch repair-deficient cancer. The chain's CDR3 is CASRPGQGVRRPDTQYF. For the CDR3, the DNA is TGTGCCAGCAGACCGGGACAGGGGGTTCGGAGACCAGATACGCAGTATTTT.